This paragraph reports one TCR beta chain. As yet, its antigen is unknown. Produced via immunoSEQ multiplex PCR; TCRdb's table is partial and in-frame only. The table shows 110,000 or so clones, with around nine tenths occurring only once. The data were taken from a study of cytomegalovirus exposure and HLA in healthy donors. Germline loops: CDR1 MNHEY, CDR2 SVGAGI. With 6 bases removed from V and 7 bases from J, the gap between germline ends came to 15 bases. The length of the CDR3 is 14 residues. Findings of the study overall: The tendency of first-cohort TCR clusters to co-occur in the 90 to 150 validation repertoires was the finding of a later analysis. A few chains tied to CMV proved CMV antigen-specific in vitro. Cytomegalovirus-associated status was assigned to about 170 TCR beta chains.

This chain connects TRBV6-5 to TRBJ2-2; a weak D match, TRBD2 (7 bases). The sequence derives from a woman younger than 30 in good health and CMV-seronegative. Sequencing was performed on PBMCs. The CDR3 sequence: CASRGGLWDGELFF. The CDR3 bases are TGTGCCAGCAGGGGGGGGCTCTGGGACGGGGAGCTGTTTTTT.